This is a list of T cell receptor beta chains from one sample in a study of CD8 T cell repertoires and HIV-1 epitope variants. Generated by immunoSEQ multiplex PCR, the TCRdb table keeps only in-frame clones and is missing some. The repertoire holds thousands of clones, roughly 68% seen once, with 35% to 55% in the top ten. Their specific antigens are unknown. Sequenced material: cultured CD8+ T cells derived from PBMCs. These receptors all come from a male donor with HIV. The CDR3 runs from the conserved cysteine through the conserved F or W. Fields, in order: V gene, J gene, clone size, D gene, CDR3 protein, CDR3 DNA. The D gene is left open where the match is weak. Where a row states a size, it is once, few, many or the class of an expanded clone; other rows omit it.

v_gene: TRBV11-2; j_gene: TRBJ2-7; abundance: .; d_gene: TRBD1; CDR3aa: CASSFAEGQGVYEQYF; CDR3nt: TGTGCCAGCAGCTTTGCCGAGGGACAGGGTGTCTACGAGCAGTACTTC
v_gene: TRBV28; j_gene: TRBJ2-6; abundance: .; d_gene: TRBD1; CDR3aa: CATGTGSSGANVLTF; CDR3nt: TGTGCCACCGGGACAGGGTCCTCTGGGGCCAACGTCCTGACTTTC
v_gene: TRBV19; j_gene: TRBJ2-2; abundance: .; d_gene: .; CDR3aa: CASSIDLRGNTGELFF; CDR3nt: TGTGCCAGTAGTATAGATCTTCGTGGGAACACCGGGGAGCTGTTTTTT
v_gene: TRBV2; j_gene: TRBJ1-5; abundance: .; d_gene: .; CDR3aa: CASSLSYNEGQPQHF; CDR3nt: TGTGCCAGCAGTTTGAGCTACAACGAGGGTCAGCCCCAGCATTTT
v_gene: TRBV12-5; j_gene: TRBJ1-1; abundance: .; d_gene: .; CDR3aa: CASGLSGDRNTEAFF; CDR3nt: TGTGCTAGTGGTTTGTCAGGGGACCGGAACACTGAAGCTTTCTTT
v_gene: TRBV6-5; j_gene: TRBJ1-1; abundance: .; d_gene: .; CDR3aa: CASSYSRGEAFF; CDR3nt: TGTGCCAGCAGTTACTCCCGCGGCGAAGCTTTCTTT
v_gene: TRBV5-1; j_gene: TRBJ1-2; abundance: .; d_gene: .; CDR3aa: CASSLGSGQGEGYGYTF; CDR3nt: TGCGCCAGCAGCTTGGGTAGCGGGCAGGGCGAAGGGTATGGCTACACCTTC
v_gene: TRBV11-1; j_gene: TRBJ2-7; abundance: once; d_gene: .; CDR3aa: CASSLGVGSSYEQYF; CDR3nt: TGTGCCAGCAGCTTAGGAGTCGGGAGCTCCTACGAGCAGTACTTC
v_gene: TRBV9; j_gene: TRBJ2-1; abundance: once; d_gene: TRBD1; CDR3aa: CASSLSGTGAYNEQFF; CDR3nt: TGTGCCAGCAGCCTCTCCGGGACAGGGGCCTACAATGAGCAGTTCTTC
v_gene: TRBV25-1; j_gene: TRBJ1-5; abundance: .; d_gene: .; CDR3aa: CASSGPAFNQPQHF; CDR3nt: TGTGCCAGCAGTGGTCCGGCGTTCAATCAGCCCCAGCATTTT
v_gene: TRBV5-1; j_gene: TRBJ1-2; abundance: .; d_gene: TRBD1; CDR3aa: CASSDPGTGVLGAF; CDR3nt: TGTGCCAGCAGCGATCCCGGGACAGGGGTCCTCGGTGCCTTC
v_gene: TRBV5-8; j_gene: TRBJ1-1; abundance: few; d_gene: .; CDR3aa: CASSLRRTEAFF; CDR3nt: TGTGCCAGCAGCTTGAGACGCACTGAAGCTTTCTTT
v_gene: TRBV7-2; j_gene: TRBJ1-2; abundance: few; d_gene: .; CDR3aa: CASSLNIRGSWGYTF; CDR3nt: TGTGCCAGCAGCCTAAATATTCGAGGGAGTTGGGGCTACACCTTC
v_gene: TRBV7-9; j_gene: TRBJ2-3; abundance: .; d_gene: TRBD1; CDR3aa: CASSSLTGEHPDTQYF; CDR3nt: TGTGCCAGCAGCTCGCTAACAGGGGAACATCCAGATACGCAGTATTTT
v_gene: TRBV28; j_gene: TRBJ2-7; abundance: .; d_gene: TRBD1; CDR3aa: CASTLTPGQGAYEQYF; CDR3nt: TGTGCCAGCACATTAACGCCGGGACAGGGGGCGTACGAGCAGTACTTC
v_gene: TRBV6-5; j_gene: TRBJ2-1; abundance: few; d_gene: TRBD2; CDR3aa: CASNLLAGDYNEQFF; CDR3nt: TGTGCCAGCAACTTACTAGCGGGGGACTACAATGAGCAGTTCTTC
v_gene: TRBV9; j_gene: TRBJ2-1; abundance: .; d_gene: TRBD2; CDR3aa: CASSLSGGAYNEQFF; CDR3nt: TGTGCCAGCAGCCTTAGCGGGGGGGCCTACAATGAGCAGTTCTTC
v_gene: TRBV27; j_gene: TRBJ2-3; abundance: medium-sized; d_gene: TRBD2; CDR3aa: CASSSTSTSGDTDTQYF; CDR3nt: TGTGCCAGCAGTTCTACATCGACTAGCGGAGACACAGATACGCAGTATTTT
v_gene: TRBV7-9; j_gene: TRBJ2-2; abundance: .; d_gene: .; CDR3aa: CASRANTGELFF; CDR3nt: TGTGCCAGCAGAGCAAACACCGGGGAGCTGTTTTTT
v_gene: TRBV28; j_gene: TRBJ1-5; abundance: .; d_gene: TRBD1; CDR3aa: CASRTGANQPQHF; CDR3nt: TGTGCCAGCAGGACAGGGGCGAATCAGCCCCAGCATTTT
v_gene: TRBV7-2; j_gene: TRBJ2-3; abundance: .; d_gene: .; CDR3aa: CASSSVGDFTDTQYF; CDR3nt: TGTGCCAGCAGCTCCGTGGGGGATTTCACAGATACGCAGTATTTT
v_gene: TRBV27; j_gene: TRBJ1-4; abundance: once; d_gene: .; CDR3aa: CASAFRGLGRANEKLFF; CDR3nt: TGTGCCAGCGCCTTTAGAGGGTTGGGACGGGCTAATGAAAAACTGTTTTTT
v_gene: TRBV5-8; j_gene: TRBJ2-1; abundance: .; d_gene: TRBD2; CDR3aa: CASSLSGGSYNEQFF; CDR3nt: TGTGCCAGCAGCCTCAGCGGGGGTAGCTACAATGAGCAGTTCTTC
v_gene: TRBV9; j_gene: TRBJ2-3; abundance: .; d_gene: TRBD2; CDR3aa: CASSVMVGGGSDTQYF; CDR3nt: TGTGCCAGCAGCGTAATGGTTGGCGGGGGGTCAGATACGCAGTATTTT